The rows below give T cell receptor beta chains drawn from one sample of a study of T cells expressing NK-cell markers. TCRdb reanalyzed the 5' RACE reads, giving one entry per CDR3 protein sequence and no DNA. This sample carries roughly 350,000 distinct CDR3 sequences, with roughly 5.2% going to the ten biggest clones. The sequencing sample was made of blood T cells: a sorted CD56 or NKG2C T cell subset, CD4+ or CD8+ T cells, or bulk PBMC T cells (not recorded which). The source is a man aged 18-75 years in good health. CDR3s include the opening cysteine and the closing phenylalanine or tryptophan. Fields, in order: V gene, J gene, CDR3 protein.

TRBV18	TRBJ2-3	CASSPTGVRTDTQYF
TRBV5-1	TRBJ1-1	CASSLDTTPPMNTEAFF
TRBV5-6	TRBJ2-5	CASRLGTQQETQYF
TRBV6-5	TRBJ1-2	CASSHRDRSYGYTF
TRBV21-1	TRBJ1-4	CASRLGQVLMKNCFF
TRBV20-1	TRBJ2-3	CSAGTGTGALESTDTQYF
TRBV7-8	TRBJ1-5	CARDRACMGNQPQHF
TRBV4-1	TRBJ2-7	CASSQGKITGYTYEQYF
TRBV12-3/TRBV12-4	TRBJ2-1	CASTTRGLAGANWRSEQFF
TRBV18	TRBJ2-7	CASSLKGASSYEQYF
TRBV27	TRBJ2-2	CASSRDRGGNTGELFF
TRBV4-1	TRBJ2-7	CASSQVARQGYEQYF
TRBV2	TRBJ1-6	CASRTGTGSPLHF
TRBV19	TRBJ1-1	CASSIRGRVHTEAFF
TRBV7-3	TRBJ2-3	CASSLSGTGLRTDTQYF
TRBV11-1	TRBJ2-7	CASSLESGLVYEQYF